This T cell receptor (beta chain) was sequenced during a study of blood T cell repertoires in COVID-19. Trimming pared 5 bases from V and 9 bases from J, leaving 14 bases between. The CDR3 loop spans 13 amino acids. Germline V gives CDR1 SGHVS, CDR2 FNYEAQ. Researchers sorted participants into cohorts using their self-reported clinical history. Data came from immunoSEQ multiplex PCR; TCRdb stores just in-frame clones and leaves some out. The table lists some 340,000 clones, around nine tenths of them singletons. This clone was seen a handful of times. The rearrangement uses TRBV7-6 and TRBJ1-3; D unresolved. The clonotype originates from a woman in her 30s who had been exposed to COVID-19. Sequencing was carried out using PBMCs or T cells enriched from blood (not recorded which). The CDR3 spells CASSGPGSRTIYF. The CDR3 DNA reads as TGTGCCAGCAGCGGTCCCGGGAGTCGCACCATATATTTT.